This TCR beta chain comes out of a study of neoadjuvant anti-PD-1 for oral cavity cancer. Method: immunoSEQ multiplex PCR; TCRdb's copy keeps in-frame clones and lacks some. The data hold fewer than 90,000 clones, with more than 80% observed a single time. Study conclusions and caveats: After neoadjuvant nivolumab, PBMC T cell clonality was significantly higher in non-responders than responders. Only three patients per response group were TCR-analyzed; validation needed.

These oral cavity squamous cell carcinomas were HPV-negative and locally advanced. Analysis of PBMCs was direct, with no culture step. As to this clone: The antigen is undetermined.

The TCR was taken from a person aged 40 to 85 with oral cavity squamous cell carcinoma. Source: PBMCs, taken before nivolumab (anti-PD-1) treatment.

The CDR3 protein is CASRVSAGVNNEQFF. The CDR3 DNA sequence: TGTGCCAGCAGGGTAAGCGCGGGAGTAAATAATGAGCAGTTCTTC. V is TRBV6-1 and J is TRBJ2-1; TRBD2 matches 7 bases. J lost 7 bases, V lost 6 bases, and 12 bases had no gene match. The length of the CDR3 is 15 residues. Looked up from germline, CDR1 is MNHNS and CDR2 is SASEGT.